This T cell receptor (beta chain) came from a study of cytomegalovirus exposure and HLA in healthy donors. Comments on this clone: Its antigen is as yet unknown.

Study conclusions and caveats: Upon later analysis, HLA-associated TCR beta chains proved more clonally expanded than other, equally common chains. Accurate prediction of HLA-A and HLA-B alleles (for most subjects) was reportedly achieved from TCR beta sequences. According to an earlier analysis, most TCR beta V segments yielded productive rearrangements about 87% or about 30% of the time.

V lost 3 bases, J lost 7 bases, and 2 bases lay in between. Germline V gene data show CDR1 as SEHNR and CDR2 as FQNEAQ (reference sequence). The CDR3 has 10 residues. Use of 60 Vbeta and 13 Jbeta primers characterized the PCR. The protocol was immunoSEQ multiplex PCR, while the TCRdb copy is restricted to in-frame clones and leaves out a portion. This table holds some 190,000 clones, around 82% found once. The rearrangement links TRBV7-9 to TRBJ2-3; D is ambiguous. The TCR sequence derives from a woman in her thirties in good health and CMV-seropositive. Input material: PBMCs. CDR3: CASSFNTQYF. The CDR3 DNA reads TGTGCCAGCAGCTTTAATACGCAGTATTTT.